A single sample gave rise to the 6 T cell receptor beta chains below, sequenced in a study of blood T cell repertoires in COVID-19. The protocol was immunoSEQ multiplex PCR, while the TCRdb copy is restricted to in-frame clones and leaves out a portion. The repertoire has under 100,000 clones, more than 75% of them found once; the top ten carry under 6%. Sequencing was done on a sample of peripheral blood. Source of these receptors: a man aged 40-49 years with acute or convalescent COVID-19.

The chain employs TRBV14 and TRBJ2-1; 10 bases are shared with TRBD2. Germline trimming cut 4 bases from V and 8 bases from J; bases unmatched to any gene: 8. The CDR3 sequence is 15 residues long. Germline V gene data show CDR1 as SGHDN and CDR2 as FVKESK. The chain's CDR3 is CASSPLAGGDYEQFF. DNA of the CDR3: TGTGCCAGCAGCCCTTTAGCGGGAGGAGACTATGAGCAGTTCTTC. Full variable domain (remainder filled in from reference TRBV14 and TRBJ2-1): EAGVTQFPSHSVIEKGQTVTLRCDPISGHDNLYWYRRVMGKEIKFLLHFVKESKQDESGMPNNRFLAERTGGTYSTLKVQPAELEDSGVYFCASSPLAGGDYEQFFGPGTRLTVL.

This chain links TRBV9 with TRBJ1-1; tentatively, D is TRBD1 (5 bases). Looked up from germline, CDR1 is SGDLS and CDR2 is YYNGEE. V was pared by 4 bases and J by 2 bases, with 12 bases between. The CDR3 is 14 residues long. CDR3 DNA: TGTGCCAGCAGCTCCATGACAGATAACACTGAAGCTTTCTTT. It codes for CASSSMTDNTEAFF. The whole variable domain, remainder taken from reference TRBV9 and TRBJ1-1, is DSGVTQTPKHLITATGQRVTLRCSPRSGDLSVYWYQQSLDQGLQFLIQYYNGEERAKGNILERFSAQQFPDLHSELNLSSLELGDSALYFCASSSMTDNTEAFFGQGTRLTVV.

This clone was detected once. CDR3 amino acids: CASSYLWAGLNTEAFF. The CDR3 DNA sequence: TGTGCCAGCAGTTACTTGTGGGCAGGTCTGAACACTGAAGCTTTCTTT. The gene calls are TRBV6-5 and TRBJ1-1; D is ambiguous. The CDR3 covers 16 residues. CDR1 and CDR2 (germline): MNHEY, SVGAGI. The V gene lost 1 base and the J gene lost 0 bases, with 12 bases spanning the gap.

The chain links TRBV9 to TRBJ1-1; TRBD1 aligns across 8 bases. This CDR3 contains 15 residues. The V segment lost 4 bases and the J segment 7 bases; nucleotides outside the gene matches: 12. Germline V CDR1 and CDR2: SGDLS, YYNGEE. The DNA of the CDR3 is TGTGCCAGCAGCCCCGGACAGGACAGGGTAGTTGAAGCTTTCTTT. It is translated as CASSPGQDRVVEAFF.

The chain has TRBV5-8 and TRBJ2-1; TRBD2 matches 9 bases. After removal of 1 base from V and 7 bases from J, the junction contained 6 bases not matched to a gene. Germline V gene data show CDR1 as SGHTS and CDR2 as YDEGEE. This CDR3 spans 15 amino acids. The CDR3 loop reads CASSLRLAGPNEQFF. The CDR3 region has the DNA TGTGCCAGCAGCTTGCGGCTAGCGGGGCCTAATGAGCAGTTCTTC.

The V and J genes are TRBV18 and TRBJ2-1; 11 bases fit TRBD2. Germline lookup yields CDR1 KGHSH and CDR2 LQKENI. The junction had 14 bases not matched to a gene; V was cut back by 3 bases and J by 4 bases. There are 19 residues in the CDR3. The CDR3 DNA sequence: TGTGCCAGCTCACCGCTGGGACTAGCGGAAAAGCCCCGTTACAATGAGCAGTTCTTC. This sequence encodes CASSPLGLAEKPRYNEQFF. The full variable domain, with the rest looked up from reference TRBV18 and TRBJ2-1, is NAGVMQNPRHLVRRRGQEARLRCSPMKGHSHVYWYRQLPEEGLKFMVYLQKENIIDESGMPKERFSAEFPKEGPSILRIQQVVRGDSAAYFCASSPLGLAEKPRYNEQFFGPGTRLTVL.